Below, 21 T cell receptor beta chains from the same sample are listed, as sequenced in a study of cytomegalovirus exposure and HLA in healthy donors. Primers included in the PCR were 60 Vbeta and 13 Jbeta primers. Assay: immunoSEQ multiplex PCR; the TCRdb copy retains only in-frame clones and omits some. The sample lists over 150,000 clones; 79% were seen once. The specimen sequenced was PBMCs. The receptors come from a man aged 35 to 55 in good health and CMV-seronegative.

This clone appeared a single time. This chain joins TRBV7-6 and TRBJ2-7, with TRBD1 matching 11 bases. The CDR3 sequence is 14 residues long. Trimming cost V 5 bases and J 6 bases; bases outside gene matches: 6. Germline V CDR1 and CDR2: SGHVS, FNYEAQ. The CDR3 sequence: CASSPGQGASEQYF. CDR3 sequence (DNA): TGTGCCAGCAGCCCCGGACAGGGGGCGTCCGAGCAGTACTTC.

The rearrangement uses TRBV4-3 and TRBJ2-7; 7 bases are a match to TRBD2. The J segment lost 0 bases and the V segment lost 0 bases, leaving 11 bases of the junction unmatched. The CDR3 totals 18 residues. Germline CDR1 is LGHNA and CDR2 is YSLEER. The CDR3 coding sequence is TGCGCCAGCAGCCAAGATACGTGGGGAGGCGGGAGCTCCTACGAGCAGTACTTC. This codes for CASSQDTWGGGSSYEQYF.

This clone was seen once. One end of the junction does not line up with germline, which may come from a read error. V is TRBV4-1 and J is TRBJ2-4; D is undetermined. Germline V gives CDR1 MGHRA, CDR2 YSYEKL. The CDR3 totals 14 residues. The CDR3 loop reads CASSQEGIKNSQYF. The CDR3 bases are TGCGCCAGCAGCCAAGAGGGCATCAAAAACAGTCAGTACTTC.

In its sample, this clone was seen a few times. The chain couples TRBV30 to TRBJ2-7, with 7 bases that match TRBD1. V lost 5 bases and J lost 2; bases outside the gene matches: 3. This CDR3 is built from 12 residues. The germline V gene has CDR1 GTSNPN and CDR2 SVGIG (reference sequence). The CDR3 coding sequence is TGTGCCTGGGGGGACAGACCCTACGAGCAGTACTTC. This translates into CAWGDRPYEQYF.

Here the CDR3 reads CASSWGLAVEQYF. The CDR3 region has the DNA TGTGCCAGCAGCTGGGGACTAGCGGTCGAGCAGTACTTC. V gene TRBV5-4 combines with J gene TRBJ2-7, with 11 bases matching TRBD2. With 3 bases clipped from V and 6 bases from J, the junction kept 2 bases outside the gene matches. Germline V lookup: CDR1 SGHNT, CDR2 YYREEE (reference sequence). This CDR3 region has 13 residues.

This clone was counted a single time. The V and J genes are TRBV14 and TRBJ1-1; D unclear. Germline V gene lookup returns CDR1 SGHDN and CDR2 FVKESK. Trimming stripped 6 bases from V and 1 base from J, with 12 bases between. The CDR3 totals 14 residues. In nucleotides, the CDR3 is TGTGCCAGCAGAGCGACGGCCTGGAACACTGAAGCTTTCTTT. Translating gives CASRATAWNTEAFF. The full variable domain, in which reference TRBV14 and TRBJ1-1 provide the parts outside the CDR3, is EAGVTQFPSHSVIEKGQTVTLRCDPISGHDNLYWYRRVMGKEIKFLLHFVKESKQDESGMPNNRFLAERTGGTYSTLKVQPAELEDSGVYFCASRATAWNTEAFFGQGTRLTVV.

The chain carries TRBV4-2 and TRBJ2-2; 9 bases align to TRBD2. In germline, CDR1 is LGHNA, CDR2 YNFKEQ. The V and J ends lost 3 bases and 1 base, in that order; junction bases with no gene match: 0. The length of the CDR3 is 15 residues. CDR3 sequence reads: CASSQTSGNTGELFF. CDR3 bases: TGTGCCAGCAGCCAGACTAGCGGGAACACCGGGGAGCTGTTTTTT.

The chain's CDR3 is CASMQGNEKLFF. The CDR3, as DNA: TGTGCCAGCATGCAGGGTAATGAAAAACTGTTTTTT. This chain joins TRBV28 and TRBJ1-4; TRBD1 might be the D (5 bases). The V gene lost 7 bases and the J gene lost 4 bases, with 7 bases spanning the gap. The CDR3 has 12 residues. In germline, CDR1 is MDHEN, CDR2 SYDVKM.

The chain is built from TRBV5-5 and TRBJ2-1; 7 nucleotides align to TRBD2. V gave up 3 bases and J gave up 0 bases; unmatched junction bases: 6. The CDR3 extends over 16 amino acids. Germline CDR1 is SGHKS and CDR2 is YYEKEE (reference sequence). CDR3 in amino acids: CASSSRIAGSYNEQFF. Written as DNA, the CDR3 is TGTGCCAGCAGCTCGAGAATAGCGGGCTCCTACAATGAGCAGTTCTTC. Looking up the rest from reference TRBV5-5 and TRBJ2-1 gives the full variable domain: DAGVTQSPTHLIKTRGQQVTLRCSPISGHKSVSWYQQVLGQGPQFIFQYYEKEERGRGNFPDRFSARQFPNYSSELNVNALLLGDSALYLCASSSRIAGSYNEQFFGPGTRLTVL.

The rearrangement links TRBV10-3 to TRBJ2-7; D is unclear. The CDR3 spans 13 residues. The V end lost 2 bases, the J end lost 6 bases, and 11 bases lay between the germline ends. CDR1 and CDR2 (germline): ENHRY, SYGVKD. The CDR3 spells CAISEVVAREQYF. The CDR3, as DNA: TGTGCCATCAGTGAGGTCGTAGCTCGCGAGCAGTACTTC.

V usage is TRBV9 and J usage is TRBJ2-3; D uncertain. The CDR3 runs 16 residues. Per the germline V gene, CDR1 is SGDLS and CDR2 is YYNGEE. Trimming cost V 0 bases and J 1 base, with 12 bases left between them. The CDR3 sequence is CASSVGPDIRTDTQYF. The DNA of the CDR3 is TGTGCCAGCAGCGTAGGACCAGACATACGCACAGATACGCAGTATTTT.

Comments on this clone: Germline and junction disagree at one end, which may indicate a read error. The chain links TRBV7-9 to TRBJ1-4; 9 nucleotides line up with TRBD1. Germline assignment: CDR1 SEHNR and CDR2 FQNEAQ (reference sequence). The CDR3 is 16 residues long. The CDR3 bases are TGTTCCAGCAGCTCAAGACAGGGGGCAACTAATGAAAAACTGTTTTTT. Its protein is CSSSSRQGATNEKLFF. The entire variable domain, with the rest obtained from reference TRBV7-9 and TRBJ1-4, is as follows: DTGVSQNPRHKITKRGQNVTFRCDPISEHNRLYWYRQTLGQGPEFLTYFQNEAQLEKSRLLSDRFSAERPKGSFSTLEIQRTEQGDSAMYLCSSSSRQGATNEKLFFGSGTQLSVL.

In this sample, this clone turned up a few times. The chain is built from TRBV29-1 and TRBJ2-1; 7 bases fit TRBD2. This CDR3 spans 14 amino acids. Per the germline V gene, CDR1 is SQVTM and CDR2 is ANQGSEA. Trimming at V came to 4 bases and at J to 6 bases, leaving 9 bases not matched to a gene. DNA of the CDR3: TGCAGCGTTGGTGCACTAGCGAGAGTCAATGAGCAGTTCTTC. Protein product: CSVGALARVNEQFF.

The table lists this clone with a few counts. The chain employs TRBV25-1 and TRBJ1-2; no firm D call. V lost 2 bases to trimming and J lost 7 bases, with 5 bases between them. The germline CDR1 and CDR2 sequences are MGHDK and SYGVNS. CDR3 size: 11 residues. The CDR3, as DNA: TGTGCCAGCAGTGAACTAGGTGGCTACACCTTC. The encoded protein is CASSELGGYTF.

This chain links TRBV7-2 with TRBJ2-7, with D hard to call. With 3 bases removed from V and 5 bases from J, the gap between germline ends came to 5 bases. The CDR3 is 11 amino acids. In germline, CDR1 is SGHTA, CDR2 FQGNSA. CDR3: CASSFRNEQYF. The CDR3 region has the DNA TGTGCCAGCAGCTTCAGGAACGAGCAGTACTTC.

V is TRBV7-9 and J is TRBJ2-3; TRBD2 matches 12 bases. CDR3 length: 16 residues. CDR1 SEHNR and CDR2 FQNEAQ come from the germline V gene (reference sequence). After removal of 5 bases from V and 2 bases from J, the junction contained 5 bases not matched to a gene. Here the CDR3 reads CASSVGLAGTTDTQYF. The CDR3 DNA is TGTGCCAGCAGCGTAGGACTAGCGGGAACCACAGATACGCAGTATTTT.

CDR3 loop: CASSSQREGYNEQFF. As DNA, the CDR3 is TGTGCCAGCAGTTCCCAGCGGGAGGGTTACAATGAGCAGTTCTTC. V usage is TRBV5-4 and J usage is TRBJ2-1; 10 bases are a match to TRBD2. The CDR3 consists of 15 residues. Germline V gene data show CDR1 as SGHNT and CDR2 as YYREEE (reference sequence). J was trimmed by 4 bases and V by 5 bases; bases with no gene match: 6.

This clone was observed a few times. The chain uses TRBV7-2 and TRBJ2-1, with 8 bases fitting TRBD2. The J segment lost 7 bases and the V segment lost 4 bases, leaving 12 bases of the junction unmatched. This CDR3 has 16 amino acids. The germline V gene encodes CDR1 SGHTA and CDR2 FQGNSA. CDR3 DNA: TGTGCCAGCAGCTCCACGGGGGCGGGAGGCAGTAATGAGCAGTTCTTC. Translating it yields CASSSTGAGGSNEQFF.

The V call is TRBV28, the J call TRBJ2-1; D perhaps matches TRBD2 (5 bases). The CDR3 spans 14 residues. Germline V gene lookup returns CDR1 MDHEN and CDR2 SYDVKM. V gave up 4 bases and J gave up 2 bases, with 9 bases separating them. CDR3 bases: TGTGCCAGCAGTTCCCGGGGAGCCTACAATGAGCAGTTCTTC. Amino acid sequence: CASSSRGAYNEQFF.

CDR3 in DNA: TGCGCCAGCAGCAAGCTACGGGAGATCGAGACCCAGTACTTC. Encoded protein: CASSKLREIETQYF. The chain couples TRBV4-1 to TRBJ2-5; weak D call: TRBD2 (6 bases). Per the germline V gene, CDR1 is MGHRA and CDR2 is YSYEKL. V gave up 5 bases and J gave up 5 bases, with 15 bases separating them. This CDR3 has 14 residues.

CDR3 region: CASSRRESYNEQFF. Here the CDR3 DNA reads TGTGCCAGCAGTCGGCGGGAGTCCTACAATGAGCAGTTCTTC. V gene TRBV6-5 combines with J gene TRBJ2-1, with 7 bases identical to TRBD2. The V segment lost 5 bases and the J segment 1 base; nucleotides outside the gene matches: 2. From germline, CDR1 is MNHEY and CDR2 SVGAGI. The CDR3 spans 14 residues.